This T cell receptor beta chain came from a study of blood T cell repertoires in COVID-19. Study-wide context: Whether acute or convalescent, the COVID-19 samples came from the United States, Italy and Spain. Nucleic acid was either cDNA or gDNA, and it came from T cells, B-cell-depleted T cells, or PBMCs.

In the authors' workflow: Researchers report that nucleated cell counts were estimated from reference gene primer amplification. Sequencing used immunoSEQ multiplex PCR; TCRdb keeps in-frame clones, though not all of them. Clone size and the V and J calls come from that table; the DNA yielded D and trimming. The data contain approximately 84,000 clones, over 80% of them singletons. Germline V lookup: CDR1 LGHDT, CDR2 YNNKEL (reference sequence). There are 13 residues in the CDR3. With 5 bases clipped from V and 7 bases from J, the junction kept 4 bases outside the gene matches. The specimen was peripheral blood. The chain carries TRBV3-1 (or the pseudogene TRBV3-2) and TRBJ1-1, with 10 bases lining up with TRBD1. The sequence came from a woman at least 80 years old with acute or convalescent COVID-19. CDR3 nucleotides: TGTGCCAGCAGCTCCGGGACAGGGGATGAAGCTTTCTTT. Translating gives CASSSGTGDEAFF.